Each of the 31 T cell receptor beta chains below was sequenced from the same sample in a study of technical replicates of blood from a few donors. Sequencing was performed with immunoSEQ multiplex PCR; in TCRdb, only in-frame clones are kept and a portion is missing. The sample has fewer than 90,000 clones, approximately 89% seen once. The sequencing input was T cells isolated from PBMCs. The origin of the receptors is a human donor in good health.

In nucleotides, the CDR3 is TGTGCCTGGAGTAGGGGGACTGAAGCTTTCTTT. It yields the protein CAWSRGTEAFF. The genes are TRBV30 and TRBJ1-1, with D perhaps TRBD1 (6 bases). This CDR3 region has 11 residues. CDR1 is GTSNPN and CDR2 is SVGIG in the germline V gene (reference sequence). The V end lost 2 bases, the J end lost 5 bases, and 6 bases lay between the germline ends.

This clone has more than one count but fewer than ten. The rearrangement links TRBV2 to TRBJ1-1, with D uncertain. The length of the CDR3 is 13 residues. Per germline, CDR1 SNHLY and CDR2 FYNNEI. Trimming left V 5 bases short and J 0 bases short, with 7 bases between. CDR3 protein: CASSTDMNTEAFF. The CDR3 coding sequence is TGTGCCAGCAGTACTGATATGAACACTGAAGCTTTCTTT.

The CDR3 loop reads CASSLVMSYEQYF. CDR3 sequence (DNA): TGTGCCAGCAGCTTAGTAATGTCCTACGAGCAGTACTTC. V usage is TRBV11-2 and J usage is TRBJ2-7; D remains unclear. This CDR3 comprises 13 residues. Germline V gene sequence: CDR1 SGHAT, CDR2 FQNNGV. Trimming stripped 1 base from V and 1 base from J, with 5 bases between.

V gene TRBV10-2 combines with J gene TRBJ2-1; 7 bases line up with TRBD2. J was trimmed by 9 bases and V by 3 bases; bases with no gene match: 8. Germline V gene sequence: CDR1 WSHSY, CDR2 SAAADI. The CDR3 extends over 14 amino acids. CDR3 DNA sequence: TGCGCCAGCAGTGATGGGGGGGAGGGCCTTGAGCAGTTCTTC. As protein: CASSDGGEGLEQFF.

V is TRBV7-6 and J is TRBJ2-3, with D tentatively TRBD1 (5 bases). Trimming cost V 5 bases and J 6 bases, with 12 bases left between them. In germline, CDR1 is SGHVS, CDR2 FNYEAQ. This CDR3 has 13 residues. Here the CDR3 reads CASSPGMQDTQYF. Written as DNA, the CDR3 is TGTGCCAGCAGCCCAGGGATGCAGGATACGCAGTATTTT.

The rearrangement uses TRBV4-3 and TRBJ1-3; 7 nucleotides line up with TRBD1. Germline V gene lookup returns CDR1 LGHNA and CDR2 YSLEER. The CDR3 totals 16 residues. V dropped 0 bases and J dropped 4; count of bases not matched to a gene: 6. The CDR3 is CASSQDGTVDGNTIYF. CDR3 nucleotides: TGCGCCAGCAGCCAAGATGGGACAGTTGACGGAAACACCATATATTTT.

The CDR3 loop is CASSETIVFVHEQFF. The CDR3, as DNA: TGTGCCAGCAGTGAAACGATAGTCTTTGTTCATGAGCAGTTCTTC. The rearrangement links TRBV2 to TRBJ2-1; D ambiguous. V was clipped by 2 bases and J by 8 bases, with 16 bases between them. Germline loops: CDR1 SNHLY, CDR2 FYNNEI. The CDR3 sequence is 15 residues long. Supplemented by reference TRBV2 and TRBJ2-1, the full variable domain reads EPEVTQTPSHQVTQMGQEVILRCVPISNHLYFYWYRQILGQKVEFLVSFYNNEISEKSEIFDDQFSVERPDGSNFTLKIRSTKLEDSAMYFCASSETIVFVHEQFFGPGTRLTVL.

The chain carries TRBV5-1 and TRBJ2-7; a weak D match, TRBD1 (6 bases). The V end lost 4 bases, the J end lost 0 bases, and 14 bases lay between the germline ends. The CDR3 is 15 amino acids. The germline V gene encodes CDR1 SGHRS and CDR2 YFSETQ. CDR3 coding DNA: TGCGCCAGCAGCCCCAATCAGGGGTTCTCCTACGAGCAGTACTTC. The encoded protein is CASSPNQGFSYEQYF. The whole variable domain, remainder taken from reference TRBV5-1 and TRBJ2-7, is KAGVTQTPRYLIKTRGQQVTLSCSPISGHRSVSWYQQTPGQGLQFLFEYFSETQRNKGNFPGRFSGRQFSNSRSEMNVSTLELGDSALYLCASSPNQGFSYEQYFGPGTRLTVT.

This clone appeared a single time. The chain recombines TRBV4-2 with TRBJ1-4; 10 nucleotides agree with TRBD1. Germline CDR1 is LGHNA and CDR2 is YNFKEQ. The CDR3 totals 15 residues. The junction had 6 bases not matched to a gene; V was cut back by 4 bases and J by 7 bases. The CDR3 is CASSPPRTGGEKLFF. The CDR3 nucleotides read TGTGCCAGCAGCCCCCCTAGGACAGGGGGTGAAAAACTGTTTTTT.

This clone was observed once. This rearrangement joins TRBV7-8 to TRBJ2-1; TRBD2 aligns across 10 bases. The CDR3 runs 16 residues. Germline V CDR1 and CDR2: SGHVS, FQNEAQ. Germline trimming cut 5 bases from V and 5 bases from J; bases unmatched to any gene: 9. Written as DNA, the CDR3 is TGTGCCAGCAGCCCCCGACTAGCGGGCCAGAACAATGAGCAGTTCTTC. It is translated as CASSPRLAGQNNEQFF.

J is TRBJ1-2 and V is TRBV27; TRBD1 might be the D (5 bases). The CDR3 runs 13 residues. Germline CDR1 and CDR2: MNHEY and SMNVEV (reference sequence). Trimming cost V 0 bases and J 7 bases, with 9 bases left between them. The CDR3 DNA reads TGTGCCAGCAGTTTATCGGGGGGGTCTGGCTACACCTTC. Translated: CASSLSGGSGYTF.

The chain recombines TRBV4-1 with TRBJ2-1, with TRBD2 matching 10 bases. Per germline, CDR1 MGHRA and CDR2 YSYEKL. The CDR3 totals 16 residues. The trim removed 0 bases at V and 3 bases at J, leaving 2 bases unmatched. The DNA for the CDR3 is TGCGCCAGCAGCCAAGATCGGACTAGCGGCTACAATGAGCAGTTCTTC. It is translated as CASSQDRTSGYNEQFF.

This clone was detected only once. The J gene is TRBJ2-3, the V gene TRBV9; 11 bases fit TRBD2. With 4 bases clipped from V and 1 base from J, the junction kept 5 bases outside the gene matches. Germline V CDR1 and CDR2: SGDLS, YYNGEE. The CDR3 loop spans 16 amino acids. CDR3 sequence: CASSPQGLAGTDTQYF. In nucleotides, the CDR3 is TGTGCCAGCAGCCCCCAGGGACTAGCGGGCACAGATACGCAGTATTTT.

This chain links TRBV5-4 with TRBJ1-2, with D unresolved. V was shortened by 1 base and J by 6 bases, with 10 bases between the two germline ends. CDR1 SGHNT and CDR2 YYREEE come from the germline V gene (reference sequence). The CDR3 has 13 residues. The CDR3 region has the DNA TGTGCCAGCAGCTTGATCCAGGTGGATGGCTACACCTTC. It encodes CASSLIQVDGYTF.

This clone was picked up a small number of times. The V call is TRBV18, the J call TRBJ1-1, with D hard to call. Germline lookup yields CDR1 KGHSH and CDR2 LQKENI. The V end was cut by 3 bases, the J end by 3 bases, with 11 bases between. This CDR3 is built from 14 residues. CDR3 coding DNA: TGTGCCAGCTCACCTCTGACCGGGTACACTGAAGCTTTCTTT. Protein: CASSPLTGYTEAFF. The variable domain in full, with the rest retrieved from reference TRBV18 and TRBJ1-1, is NAGVMQNPRHLVRRRGQEARLRCSPMKGHSHVYWYRQLPEEGLKFMVYLQKENIIDESGMPKERFSAEFPKEGPSILRIQQVVRGDSAAYFCASSPLTGYTEAFFGQGTRLTVV.

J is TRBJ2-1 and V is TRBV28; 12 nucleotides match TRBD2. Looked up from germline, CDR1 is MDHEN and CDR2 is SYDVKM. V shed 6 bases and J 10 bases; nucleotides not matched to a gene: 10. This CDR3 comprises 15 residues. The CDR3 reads CASRRGLAGKGEQFF. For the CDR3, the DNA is TGTGCCAGCAGACGCGGACTAGCGGGAAAGGGCGAGCAGTTCTTC.

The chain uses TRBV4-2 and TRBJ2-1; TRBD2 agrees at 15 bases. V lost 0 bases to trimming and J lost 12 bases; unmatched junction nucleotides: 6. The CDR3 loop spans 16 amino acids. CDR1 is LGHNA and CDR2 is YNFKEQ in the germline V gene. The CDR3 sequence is CASSQDRTSGRGVQFF. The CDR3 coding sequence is TGTGCCAGCAGCCAAGATAGGACTAGCGGGAGGGGTGTGCAGTTCTTC.

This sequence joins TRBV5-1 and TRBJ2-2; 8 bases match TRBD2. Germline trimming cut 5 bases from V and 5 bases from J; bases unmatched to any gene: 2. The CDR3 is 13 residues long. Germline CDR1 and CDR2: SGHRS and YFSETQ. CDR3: CASRLAETGELFF. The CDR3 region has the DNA TGCGCCAGCAGACTAGCGGAAACCGGGGAGCTGTTTTTT.

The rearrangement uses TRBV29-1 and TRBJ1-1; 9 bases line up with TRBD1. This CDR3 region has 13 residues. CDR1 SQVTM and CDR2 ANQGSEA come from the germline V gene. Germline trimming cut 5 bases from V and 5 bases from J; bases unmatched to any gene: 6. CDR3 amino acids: CSVQQGALTEAFF. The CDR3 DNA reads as TGCAGCGTTCAACAGGGGGCGCTTACTGAAGCTTTCTTT.

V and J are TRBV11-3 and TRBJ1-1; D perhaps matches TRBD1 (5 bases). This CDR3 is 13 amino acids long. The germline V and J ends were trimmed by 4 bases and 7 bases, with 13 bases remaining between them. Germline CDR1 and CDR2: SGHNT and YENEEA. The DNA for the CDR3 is TGTGCCAGCAGCTCCGAGGGACTGGGTGAAGCTTTCTTT. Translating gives CASSSEGLGEAFF.

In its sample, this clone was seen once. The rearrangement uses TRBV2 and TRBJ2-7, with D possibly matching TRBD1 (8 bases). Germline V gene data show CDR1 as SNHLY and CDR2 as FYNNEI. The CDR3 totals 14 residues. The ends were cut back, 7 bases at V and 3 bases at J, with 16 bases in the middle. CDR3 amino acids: CASKTGEGSYEQYF. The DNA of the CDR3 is TGTGCCAGCAAGACAGGGGAGGGGAGCTACGAGCAGTACTTC.

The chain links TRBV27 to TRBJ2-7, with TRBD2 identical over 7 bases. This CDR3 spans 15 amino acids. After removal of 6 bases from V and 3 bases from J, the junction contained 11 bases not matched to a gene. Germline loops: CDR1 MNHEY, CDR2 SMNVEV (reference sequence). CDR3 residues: CASSPLRDYLYEQYF. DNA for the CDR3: TGTGCCAGCAGCCCACTCCGGGACTACCTCTACGAGCAGTACTTC.

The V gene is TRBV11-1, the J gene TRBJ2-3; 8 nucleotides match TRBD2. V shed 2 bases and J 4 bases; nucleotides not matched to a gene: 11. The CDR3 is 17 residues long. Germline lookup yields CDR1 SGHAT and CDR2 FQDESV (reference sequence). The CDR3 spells CASSLLRGVGLADTQYF. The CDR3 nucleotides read TGTGCCAGCAGCTTATTGAGAGGGGTGGGACTAGCAGATACGCAGTATTTT. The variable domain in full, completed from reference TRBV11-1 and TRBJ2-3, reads EAEVAQSPRYKITEKSQAVAFWCDPISGHATLYWYRQILGQGPELLVQFQDESVVDDSQLPKDRFSAERLKGVDSTLKIQPAELGDSAMYLCASSLLRGVGLADTQYFGPGTRLTVL.

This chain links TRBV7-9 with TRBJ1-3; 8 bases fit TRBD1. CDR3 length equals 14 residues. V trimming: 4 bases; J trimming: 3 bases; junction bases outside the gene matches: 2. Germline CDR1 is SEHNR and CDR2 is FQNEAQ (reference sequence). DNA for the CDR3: TGTGCCAGCAGCTCGACAGGGGTTGGAAACACCATATATTTT. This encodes CASSSTGVGNTIYF. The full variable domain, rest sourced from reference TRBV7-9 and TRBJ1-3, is DTGVSQNPRHKITKRGQNVTFRCDPISEHNRLYWYRQTLGQGPEFLTYFQNEAQLEKSRLLSDRFSAERPKGSFSTLEIQRTEQGDSAMYLCASSSTGVGNTIYFGEGSWLTVV.

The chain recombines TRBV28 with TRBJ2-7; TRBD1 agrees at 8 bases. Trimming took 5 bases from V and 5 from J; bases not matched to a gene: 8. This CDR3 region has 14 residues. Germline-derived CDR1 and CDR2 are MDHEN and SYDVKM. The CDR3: CASSMDRELHEQYF. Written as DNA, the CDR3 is TGTGCCAGCAGTATGGACAGGGAGCTCCACGAGCAGTACTTC.

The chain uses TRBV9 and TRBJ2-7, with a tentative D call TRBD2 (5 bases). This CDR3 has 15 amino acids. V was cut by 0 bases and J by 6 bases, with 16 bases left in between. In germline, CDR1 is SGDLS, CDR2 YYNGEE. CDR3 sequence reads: CASSVVGLASSEQYF. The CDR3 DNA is TGTGCCAGCAGCGTAGTAGGTCTAGCAAGTTCCGAGCAGTACTTC.

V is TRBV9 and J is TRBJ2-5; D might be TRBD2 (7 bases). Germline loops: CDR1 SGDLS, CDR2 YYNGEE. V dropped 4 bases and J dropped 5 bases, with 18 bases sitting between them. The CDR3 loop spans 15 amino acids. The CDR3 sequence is CASSIEAGEGETQYF. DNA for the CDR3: TGTGCCAGCAGCATAGAGGCAGGGGAGGGTGAGACCCAGTACTTC.

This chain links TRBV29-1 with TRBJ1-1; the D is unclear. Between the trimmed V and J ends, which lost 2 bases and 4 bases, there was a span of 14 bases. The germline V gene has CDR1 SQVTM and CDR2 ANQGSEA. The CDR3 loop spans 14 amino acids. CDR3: CSVESRGGSTEAFF. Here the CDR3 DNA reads TGCAGCGTTGAATCACGGGGAGGAAGCACTGAAGCTTTCTTT.

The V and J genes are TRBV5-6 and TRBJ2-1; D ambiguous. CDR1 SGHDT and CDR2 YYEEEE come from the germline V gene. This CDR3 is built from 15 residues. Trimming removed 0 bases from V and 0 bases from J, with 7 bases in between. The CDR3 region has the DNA TGTGCCAGCAGCTTGGGTTACTCCTCCTACAATGAGCAGTTCTTC. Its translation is CASSLGYSSYNEQFF. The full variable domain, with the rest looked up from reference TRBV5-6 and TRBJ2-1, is DAGVTQSPTHLIKTRGQQVTLRCSPKSGHDTVSWYQQALGQGPQFIFQYYEEEERQRGNFPDRFSGHQFPNYSSELNVNALLLGDSALYLCASSLGYSSYNEQFFGPGTRLTVL.

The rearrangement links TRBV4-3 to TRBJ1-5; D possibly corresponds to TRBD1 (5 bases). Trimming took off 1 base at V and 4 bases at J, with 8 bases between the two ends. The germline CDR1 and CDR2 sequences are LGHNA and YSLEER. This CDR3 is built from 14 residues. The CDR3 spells CASSQASGNQPQHF. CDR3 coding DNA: TGCGCCAGCAGCCAAGCTTCAGGGAATCAGCCCCAGCATTTT.

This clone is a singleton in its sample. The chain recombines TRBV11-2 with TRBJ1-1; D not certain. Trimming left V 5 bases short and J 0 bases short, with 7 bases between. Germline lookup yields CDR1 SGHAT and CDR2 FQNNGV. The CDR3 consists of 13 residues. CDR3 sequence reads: CASSLGMNTEAFF. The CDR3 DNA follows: TGTGCCAGCAGCCTCGGGATGAACACTGAAGCTTTCTTT.